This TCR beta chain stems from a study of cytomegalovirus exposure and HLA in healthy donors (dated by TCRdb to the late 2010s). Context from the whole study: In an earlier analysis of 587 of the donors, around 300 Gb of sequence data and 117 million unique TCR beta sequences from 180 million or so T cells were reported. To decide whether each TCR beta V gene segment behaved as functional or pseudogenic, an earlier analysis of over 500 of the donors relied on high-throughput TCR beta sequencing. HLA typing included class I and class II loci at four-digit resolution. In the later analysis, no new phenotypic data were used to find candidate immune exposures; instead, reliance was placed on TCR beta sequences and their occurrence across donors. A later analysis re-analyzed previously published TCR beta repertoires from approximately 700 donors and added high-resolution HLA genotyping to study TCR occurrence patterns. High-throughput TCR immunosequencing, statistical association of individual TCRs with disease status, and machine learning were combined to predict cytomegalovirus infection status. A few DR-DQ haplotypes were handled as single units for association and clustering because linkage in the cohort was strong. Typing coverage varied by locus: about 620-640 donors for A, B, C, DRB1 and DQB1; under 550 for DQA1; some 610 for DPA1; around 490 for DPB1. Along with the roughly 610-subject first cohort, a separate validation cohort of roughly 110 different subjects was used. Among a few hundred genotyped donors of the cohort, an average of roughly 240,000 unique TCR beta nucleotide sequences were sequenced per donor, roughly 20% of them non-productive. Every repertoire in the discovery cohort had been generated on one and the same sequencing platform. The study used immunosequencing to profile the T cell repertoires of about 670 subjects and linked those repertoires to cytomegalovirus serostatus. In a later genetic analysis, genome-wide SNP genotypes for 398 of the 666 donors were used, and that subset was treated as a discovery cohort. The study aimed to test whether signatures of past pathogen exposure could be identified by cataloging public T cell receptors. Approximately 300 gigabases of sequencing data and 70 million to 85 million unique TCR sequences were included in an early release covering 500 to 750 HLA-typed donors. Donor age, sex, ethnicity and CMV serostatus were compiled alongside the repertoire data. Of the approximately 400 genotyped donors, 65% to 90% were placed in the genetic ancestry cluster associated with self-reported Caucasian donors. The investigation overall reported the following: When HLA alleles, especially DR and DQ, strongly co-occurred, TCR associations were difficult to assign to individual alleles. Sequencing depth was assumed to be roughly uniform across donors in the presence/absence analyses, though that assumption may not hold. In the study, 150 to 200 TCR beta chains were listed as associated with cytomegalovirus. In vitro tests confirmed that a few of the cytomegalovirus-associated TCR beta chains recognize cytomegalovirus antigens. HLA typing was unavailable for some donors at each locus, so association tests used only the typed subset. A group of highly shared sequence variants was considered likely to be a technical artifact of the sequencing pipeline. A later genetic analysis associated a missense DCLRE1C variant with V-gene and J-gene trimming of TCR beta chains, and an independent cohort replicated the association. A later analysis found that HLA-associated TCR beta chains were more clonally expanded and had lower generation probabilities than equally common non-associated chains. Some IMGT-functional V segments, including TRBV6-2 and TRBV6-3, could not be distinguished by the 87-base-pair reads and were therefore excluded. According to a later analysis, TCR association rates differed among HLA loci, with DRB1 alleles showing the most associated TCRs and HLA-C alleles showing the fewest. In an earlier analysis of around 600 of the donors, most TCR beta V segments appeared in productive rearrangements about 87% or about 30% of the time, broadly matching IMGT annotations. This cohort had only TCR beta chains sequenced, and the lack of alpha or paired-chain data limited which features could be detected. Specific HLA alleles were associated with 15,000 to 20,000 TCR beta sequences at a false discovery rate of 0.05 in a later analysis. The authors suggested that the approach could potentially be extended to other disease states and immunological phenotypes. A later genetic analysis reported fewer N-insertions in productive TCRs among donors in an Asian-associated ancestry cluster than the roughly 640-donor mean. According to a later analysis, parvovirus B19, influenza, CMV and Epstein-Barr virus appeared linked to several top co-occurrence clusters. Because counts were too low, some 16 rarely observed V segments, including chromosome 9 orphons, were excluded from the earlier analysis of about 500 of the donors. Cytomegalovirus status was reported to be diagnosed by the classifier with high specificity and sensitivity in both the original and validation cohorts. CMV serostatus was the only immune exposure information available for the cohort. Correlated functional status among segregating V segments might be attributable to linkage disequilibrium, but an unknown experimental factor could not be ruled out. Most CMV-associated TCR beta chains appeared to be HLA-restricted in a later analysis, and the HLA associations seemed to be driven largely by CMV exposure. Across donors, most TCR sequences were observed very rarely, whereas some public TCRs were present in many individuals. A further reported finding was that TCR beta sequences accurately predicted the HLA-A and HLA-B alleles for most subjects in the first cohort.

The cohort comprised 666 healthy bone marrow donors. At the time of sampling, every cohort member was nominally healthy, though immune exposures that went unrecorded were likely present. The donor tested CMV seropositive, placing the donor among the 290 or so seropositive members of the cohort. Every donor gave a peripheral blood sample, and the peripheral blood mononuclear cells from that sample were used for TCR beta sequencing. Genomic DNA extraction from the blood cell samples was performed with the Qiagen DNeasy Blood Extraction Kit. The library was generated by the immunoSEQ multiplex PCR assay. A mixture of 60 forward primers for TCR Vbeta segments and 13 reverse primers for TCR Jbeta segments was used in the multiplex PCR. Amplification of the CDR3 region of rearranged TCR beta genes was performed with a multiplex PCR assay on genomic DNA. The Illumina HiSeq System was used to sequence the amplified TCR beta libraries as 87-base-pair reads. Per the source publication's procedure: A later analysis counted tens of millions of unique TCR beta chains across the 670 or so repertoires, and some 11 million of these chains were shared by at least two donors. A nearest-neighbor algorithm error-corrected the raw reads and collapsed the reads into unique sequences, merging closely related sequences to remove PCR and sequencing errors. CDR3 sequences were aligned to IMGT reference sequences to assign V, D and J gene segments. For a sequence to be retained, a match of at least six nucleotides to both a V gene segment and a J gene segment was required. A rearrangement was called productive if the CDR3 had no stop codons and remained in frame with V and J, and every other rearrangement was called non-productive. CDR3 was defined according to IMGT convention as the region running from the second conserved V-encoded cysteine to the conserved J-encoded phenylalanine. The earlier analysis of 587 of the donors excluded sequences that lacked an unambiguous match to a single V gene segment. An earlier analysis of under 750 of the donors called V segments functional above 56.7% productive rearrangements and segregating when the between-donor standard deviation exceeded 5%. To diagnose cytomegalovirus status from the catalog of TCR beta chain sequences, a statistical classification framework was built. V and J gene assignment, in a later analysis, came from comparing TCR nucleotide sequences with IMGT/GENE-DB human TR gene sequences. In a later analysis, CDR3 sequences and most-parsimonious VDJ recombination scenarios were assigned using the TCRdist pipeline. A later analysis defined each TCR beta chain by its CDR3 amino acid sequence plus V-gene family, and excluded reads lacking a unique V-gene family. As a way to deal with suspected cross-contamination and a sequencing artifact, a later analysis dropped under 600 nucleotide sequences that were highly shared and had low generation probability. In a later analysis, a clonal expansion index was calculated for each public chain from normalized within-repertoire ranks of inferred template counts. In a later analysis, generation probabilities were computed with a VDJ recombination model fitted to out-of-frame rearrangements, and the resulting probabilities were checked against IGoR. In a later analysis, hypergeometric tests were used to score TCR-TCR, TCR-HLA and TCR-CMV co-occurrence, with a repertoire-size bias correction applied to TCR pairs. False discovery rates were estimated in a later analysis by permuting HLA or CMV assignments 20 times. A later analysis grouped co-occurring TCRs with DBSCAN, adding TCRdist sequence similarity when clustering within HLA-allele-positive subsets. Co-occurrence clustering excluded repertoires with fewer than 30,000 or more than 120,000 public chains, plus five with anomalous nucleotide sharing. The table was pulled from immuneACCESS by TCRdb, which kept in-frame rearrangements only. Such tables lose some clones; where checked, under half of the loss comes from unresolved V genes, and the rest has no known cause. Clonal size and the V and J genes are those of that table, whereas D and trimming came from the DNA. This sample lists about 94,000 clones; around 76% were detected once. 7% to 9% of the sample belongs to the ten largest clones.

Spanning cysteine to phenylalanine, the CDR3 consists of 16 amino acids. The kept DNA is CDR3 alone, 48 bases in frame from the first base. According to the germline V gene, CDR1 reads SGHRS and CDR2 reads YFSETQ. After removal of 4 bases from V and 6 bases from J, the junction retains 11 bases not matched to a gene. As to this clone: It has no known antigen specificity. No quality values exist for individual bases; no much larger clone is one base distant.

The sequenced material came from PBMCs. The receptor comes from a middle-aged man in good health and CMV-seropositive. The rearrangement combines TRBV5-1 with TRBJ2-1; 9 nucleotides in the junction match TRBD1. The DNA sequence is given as TGCGCCAGCAGCAGGGACAGGGCAGGCCAGGGCAATGAGCAGTTCTTC. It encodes CASSRDRAGQGNEQFF.